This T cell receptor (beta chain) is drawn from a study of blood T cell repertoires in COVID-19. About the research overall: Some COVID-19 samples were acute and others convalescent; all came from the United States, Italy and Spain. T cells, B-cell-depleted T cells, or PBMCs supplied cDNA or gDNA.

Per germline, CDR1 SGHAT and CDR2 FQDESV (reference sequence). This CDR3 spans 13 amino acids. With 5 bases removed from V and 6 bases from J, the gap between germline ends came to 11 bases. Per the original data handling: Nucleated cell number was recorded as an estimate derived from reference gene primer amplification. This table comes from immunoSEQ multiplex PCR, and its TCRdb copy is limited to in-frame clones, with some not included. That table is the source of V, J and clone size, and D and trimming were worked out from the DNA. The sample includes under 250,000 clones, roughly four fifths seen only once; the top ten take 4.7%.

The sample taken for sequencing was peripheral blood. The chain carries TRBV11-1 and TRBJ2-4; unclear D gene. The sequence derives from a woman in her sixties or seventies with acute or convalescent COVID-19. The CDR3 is CASSPQYGNIQYF. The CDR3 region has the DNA TGTGCCAGCAGCCCCCAGTATGGAAACATTCAGTACTTC.